This T cell receptor (beta chain) was recorded in a study of a mutant IDH1 vaccine in newly diagnosed glioma. Study-level information: First vaccine doses came 4-6 weeks after radiotherapy alone, or with temozolomide cycles. Most had both radiotherapy and temozolomide beforehand; others had only one. Findings and caveats of the study: Pseudoprogression appears to have had no connection to changes in top peripheral T cell clonotypes. Vaccine-induced immune responses were detected in roughly 93% of patients.

Only in-frame clones appear in the TCRdb table, and some are missing; sequencing was by immunoSEQ multiplex PCR. Of about 53,000 clones in the sample, about 81% were seen once. As concerns this clone: Its antigen is currently unknown.

Trimming took 5 bases from V and 3 from J; bases not matched to a gene: 5. The germline V gene encodes CDR1 SGHVS and CDR2 FNYEAQ. This CDR3 is 14 amino acids long. Time point reported: week 23, last vaccination. With topical imiquimod, each dose of the vaccine consisted of 300 ug of mutant IDH1 20-mer peptide. This chain joins TRBV7-6 and TRBJ2-7; TRBD1 aligns across 9 bases. The receptor was isolated from a woman aged 40-49 years with glioma. Some clones in this sample may be carry-over from other donors' samples. The sample consisted of PBMCs, taken from a glioma patient whose treatment included an IDH1 peptide vaccine. Written as DNA, the CDR3 is TGTGCCAGCAGCCTGGGACAGGGACTCTACGAGCAGTACTTC. Residues: CASSLGQGLYEQYF.